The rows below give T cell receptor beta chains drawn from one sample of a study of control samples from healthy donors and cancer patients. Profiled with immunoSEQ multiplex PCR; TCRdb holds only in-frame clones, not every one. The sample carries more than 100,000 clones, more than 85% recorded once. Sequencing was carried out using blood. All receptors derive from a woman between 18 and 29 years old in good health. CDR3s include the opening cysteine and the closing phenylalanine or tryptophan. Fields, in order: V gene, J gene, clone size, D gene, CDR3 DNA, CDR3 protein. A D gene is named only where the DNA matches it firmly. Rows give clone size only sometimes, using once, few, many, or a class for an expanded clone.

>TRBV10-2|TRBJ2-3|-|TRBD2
TGCGCCAGCAGTACTAGCGGGAGGGGCACAGATACGCAGTATTTT
CASSTSGRGTDTQYF
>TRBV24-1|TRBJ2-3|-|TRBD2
TGTGCCACCAGTGACGCCACTAGCGGTGACACAGATACGCAGTATTTT
CATSDATSGDTDTQYF
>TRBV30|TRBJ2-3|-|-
TGTGCCTGGAGTGTAGGGGCGGCTACGCAGTATTTT
CAWSVGAATQYF
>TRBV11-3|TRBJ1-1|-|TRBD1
TGTGCCAGCAGCTCGGGACAGCTGGGCACTGAAGCTTTCTTT
CASSSGQLGTEAFF
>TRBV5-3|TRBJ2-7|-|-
TGTGCCAGAAGCTTGGGACAGCACTCCTACGAGCAGTACTTC
CARSLGQHSYEQYF
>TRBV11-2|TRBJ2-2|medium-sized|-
TGTGCCAGCAGCGCAGGGGACACCGGGGAGCTGTTTTTT
CASSAGDTGELFF
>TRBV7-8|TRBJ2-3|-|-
TGTGCCAGCAGCTTAGATGGACTCAGTAACCCCCCAGATACGCAGTATTTT
CASSLDGLSNPPDTQYF
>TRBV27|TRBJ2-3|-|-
TGTGCCAGCAGTTTAGCGGAGTTATCCACAGATACGCAGTATTTT
CASSLAELSTDTQYF
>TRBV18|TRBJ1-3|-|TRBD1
TGTGCCAGCTCACCGGACCGACAGGGTGGAAACACCATATATTTT
CASSPDRQGGNTIYF
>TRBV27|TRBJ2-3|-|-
TGTGCCAGCAGTTTATCTGCGATGGGAGGCACAGATACGCAGTATTTT
CASSLSAMGGTDTQYF
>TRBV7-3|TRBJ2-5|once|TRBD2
TGTGCCAGCAGCTTACGGGCTAGCGGGAGGGGGTTCCAGTACTTC
CASSLRASGRGFQYF
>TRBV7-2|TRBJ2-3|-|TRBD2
TGTGCCAGCAGCTTATACCTAGCGGGGGGGCCGATAGATACGCAGTATTTT
CASSLYLAGGPIDTQYF
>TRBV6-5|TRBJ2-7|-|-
TGTGCCAGCAGTTACGGACGGAGCTCCTACGAGCAGTACTTC
CASSYGRSSYEQYF
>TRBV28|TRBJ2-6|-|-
TGTGCCAGCAGGTCTTGGCTTAGTCCTGGGGCCAACGTCCTGACTTTC
CASRSWLSPGANVLTF
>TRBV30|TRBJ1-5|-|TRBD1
TGTGCCTGGAGTGAACAGGGGGTGCAGCCCCAGCATTTT
CAWSEQGVQPQHF
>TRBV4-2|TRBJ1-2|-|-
TGTGCCAGCAGCCAAGAACCCCGCTATGGCTACACCTTC
CASSQEPRYGYTF
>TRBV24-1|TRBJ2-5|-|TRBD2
TGTGCCACCAGTGATTTGCAAAGTCCGGAGGCGGGAGGGGACCAAGAGACCCAGTACTTC
CATSDLQSPEAGGDQETQYF
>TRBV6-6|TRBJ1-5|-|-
TGTGCCAGCAGTTACGCGGACAGCCCGTTGACGCCCCAGCATTTT
CASSYADSPLTPQHF
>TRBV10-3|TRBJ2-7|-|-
TGTGCCATCAGTGAGTCGGATGTACTTGCGGACTACGAGCAGTACTTC
CAISESDVLADYEQYF
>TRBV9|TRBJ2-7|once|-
TGTGCCAGCAGCGTAGAGGCGGGTCCGACCTACGAGCAGTACTTC
CASSVEAGPTYEQYF
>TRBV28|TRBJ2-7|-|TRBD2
TGTGCCAGCAGTCCCGGGGGGGCCCACAACGAGCAGTACTTC
CASSPGGAHNEQYF
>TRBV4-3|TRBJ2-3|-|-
TGCGCCAGCAGCCAAGATCACGAGCGTACGCAGTATTTT
CASSQDHERTQYF